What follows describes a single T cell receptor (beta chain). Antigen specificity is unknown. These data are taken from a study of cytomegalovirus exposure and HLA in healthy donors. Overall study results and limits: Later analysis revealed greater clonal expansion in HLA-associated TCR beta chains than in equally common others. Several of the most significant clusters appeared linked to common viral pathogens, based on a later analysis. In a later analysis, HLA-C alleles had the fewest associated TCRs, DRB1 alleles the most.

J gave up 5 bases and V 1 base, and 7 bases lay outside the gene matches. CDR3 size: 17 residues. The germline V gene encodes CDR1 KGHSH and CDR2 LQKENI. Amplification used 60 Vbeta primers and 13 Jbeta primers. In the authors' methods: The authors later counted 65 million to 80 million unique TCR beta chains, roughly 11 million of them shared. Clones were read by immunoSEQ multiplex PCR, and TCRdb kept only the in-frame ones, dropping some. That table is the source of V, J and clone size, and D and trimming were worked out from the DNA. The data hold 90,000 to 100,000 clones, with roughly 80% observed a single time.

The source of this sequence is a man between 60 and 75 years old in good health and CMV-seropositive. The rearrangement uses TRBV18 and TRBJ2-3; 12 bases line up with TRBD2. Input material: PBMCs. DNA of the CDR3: TGTGCCAGCTCACCACTAATGACTAGCGGGGGATTAGATACGCAGTATTTT. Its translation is CASSPLMTSGGLDTQYF.